This passage covers 25 T cell receptor beta chains from one sample sequenced in a study of blood T cell repertoires in COVID-19. The table came from immunoSEQ multiplex PCR; TCRdb's copy has only in-frame clones and leaves some out. Of roughly 28,000 clones listed, 70% to 90% were seen once; the top ten hold about a tenth. Specimen: peripheral blood. Receptors were obtained from a human donor in a cohort sampled during active COVID-19.

CDR3 bases: TGTGCCAGCTCACCCCGGACTAGCGGACCCTACAATGAGCAGTTCTTC. Translated: CASSPRTSGPYNEQFF. J is TRBJ2-1 and V is TRBV18; 10 nucleotides line up with TRBD2. Germline loops: CDR1 KGHSH, CDR2 LQKENI. This CDR3 is built from 16 residues. V shed 3 bases and J 2 bases; nucleotides not matched to a gene: 4.

The chain employs TRBV4-1 and TRBJ1-1; tentatively, D is TRBD1 (5 bases). There are 15 residues in the CDR3. Trimming left V 0 bases short and J 2 bases short, with 10 bases between. The germline V gene has CDR1 MGHRA and CDR2 YSYEKL. The CDR3 sequence: CASSQDATVNTEAFF. DNA for the CDR3: TGCGCCAGCAGCCAAGATGCGACAGTTAACACTGAAGCTTTCTTT.

The V and J genes are TRBV6-5 and TRBJ2-1, with TRBD2 matching 13 bases. Looked up from germline, CDR1 is MNHEY and CDR2 is SVGAGI. The CDR3 sequence is 15 residues long. V lost 3 bases, J lost 7 bases, and 3 bases stayed unmatched. This CDR3 is CASSYMTSGRNEQFF. The CDR3 DNA reads TGTGCCAGCAGTTATATGACTAGCGGGAGGAATGAGCAGTTCTTC.

The rearrangement links TRBV6-6 to TRBJ1-1; D is uncertain. Looked up from germline, CDR1 is MNHNY and CDR2 is SVGAGI (reference sequence). The CDR3 loop spans 14 amino acids. Trimming left V 6 bases short and J 6 bases short, with 17 bases between. For the CDR3, the DNA is TGTGCCAGCAGCGCGGACGGAACGAGGGCTGAAGCTTTCTTT. Amino acids: CASSADGTRAEAFF.

This clone was found a few times. The rearrangement links TRBV5-1 to TRBJ2-1; 8 positions match TRBD2. In germline, CDR1 is SGHRS, CDR2 YFSETQ. The V gene end was trimmed by 1 base and the J gene end by 7 bases; junction bases not matched to a gene: 10. The CDR3 length is 16 residues. CDR3: CASSLISGGPGNEQFF. The CDR3 bases are TGCGCCAGCAGCTTGATATCGGGAGGGCCCGGAAATGAGCAGTTCTTC.

The genes are TRBV18 and TRBJ1-2; unclear D gene. V shed 0 bases and J shed 11 bases, with 13 bases lying between them. Germline CDR1 is KGHSH and CDR2 is LQKENI. CDR3 length: 13 amino acids. The CDR3 spells CASSPPSRDYYTF. CDR3 DNA sequence: TGTGCCAGCTCACCACCGAGCAGAGACTATTACACCTTC.

The rearrangement links TRBV28 to TRBJ2-2, with TRBD2 matching over 8 bases. Germline assignment: CDR1 MDHEN and CDR2 SYDVKM. The V and J ends lost 6 bases and 8 bases, in that order; junction bases with no gene match: 14. This CDR3 spans 16 amino acids. CDR3 coding DNA: TGTGCCAGCAGCAGCTCCGGGACTAGTAGGGGTGGGGAGCTGTTTTTT. This codes for CASSSSGTSRGGELFF.

The genes are TRBV6-1 and TRBJ1-6, with D unresolved. Germline assignment: CDR1 MNHNS and CDR2 SASEGT. This CDR3 has 15 amino acids. Trimming stripped 0 bases from V and 7 bases from J, with 10 bases between. Here the CDR3 reads CASSEASANNSPLHF. The CDR3 coding sequence is TGTGCCAGCAGTGAAGCTTCAGCGAACAATTCACCCCTCCACTTT.

This sequence joins TRBV11-2 and TRBJ2-5; 10 bases are shared with TRBD1. This CDR3 is 15 amino acids long. Germline loops: CDR1 SGHAT, CDR2 FQNNGV. V gave up 3 bases and J gave up 5 bases; unmatched junction bases: 6. CDR3 nucleotide sequence: TGTGCCAGCAGCTTGTCGGGACAGGGGACGGAGACCCAGTACTTC. This translates into CASSLSGQGTETQYF. The variable domain in full, with the rest retrieved from reference TRBV11-2 and TRBJ2-5, is EAGVAQSPRYKIIEKRQSVAFWCNPISGHATLYWYQQILGQGPKLLIQFQNNGVVDDSQLPKDRFSAERLKGVDSTLKIQPAKLEDSAVYLCASSLSGQGTETQYFGPGTRLLVL.

The chain links TRBV3-1 (or the pseudogene TRBV3-2) to TRBJ1-6; the match to TRBD1 covers 8 bases. Germline CDR1 reads LGHDT; CDR2 reads YNNKEL (reference sequence). After removal of 4 bases from V and 8 bases from J, the junction contained 4 bases not matched to a gene. This CDR3 contains 14 residues. The CDR3 nucleotides are TGTGCCAGCAGCCCTGGACAGGGTCATTCACCCCTCCACTTT. Translated: CASSPGQGHSPLHF.

The V gene is TRBV5-1, the J gene TRBJ2-3; D might be TRBD2 (5 bases). This CDR3 spans 15 amino acids. V was trimmed by 6 bases and J by 4 bases, leaving 18 bases between them. Germline CDR1 and CDR2: SGHRS and YFSETQ. CDR3 protein: CASTLDFTPADTQYF. DNA for the CDR3: TGCGCCAGCACCCTGGACTTCACGCCTGCAGATACGCAGTATTTT.

The chain is built from TRBV9 and TRBJ1-6; 8 bases line up with TRBD1. This CDR3 spans 15 amino acids. Trimming at V came to 1 base and at J to 6 bases, leaving 3 bases not matched to a gene. CDR1 is SGDLS and CDR2 is YYNGEE in the germline V gene. CDR3 coding DNA: TGTGCCAGCAGCGTACATGGACAGGGTAATTCACCCCTCCACTTT. It encodes CASSVHGQGNSPLHF.

The chain links TRBV7-9 to TRBJ2-1; possible D gene TRBD1, 5 bases. The CDR3 is made up of 16 amino acids. The V end was cut by 5 bases, the J end by 4 bases, with 18 bases between. Germline V gene data show CDR1 as SEHNR and CDR2 as FQNEAQ (reference sequence). In DNA form, the CDR3 reads TGTGCCAGCAGCCGGGTAGGGGCAGGGATATACAATGAGCAGTTCTTC. Translated, it gives CASSRVGAGIYNEQFF.

The rearrangement uses TRBV7-6 and TRBJ1-3; TRBD1 matches 8 bases. The trim removed 4 bases at V and 0 bases at J, leaving 5 bases unmatched. CDR3 length: 16 amino acids. Germline V lookup: CDR1 SGHVS, CDR2 FNYEAQ. The CDR3 DNA sequence: TGTGCCAGCAGCTCAGGACAGGGAGGCTCTGGAAACACCATATATTTT. As protein: CASSSGQGGSGNTIYF.

The rearrangement joins TRBV3-1 (or the pseudogene TRBV3-2) to TRBJ2-7; 8 bases fit TRBD2. V lost 1 base and J lost 1; bases outside the gene matches: 12. CDR3 length equals 18 residues. The germline V gene has CDR1 LGHDT and CDR2 YNNKEL (reference sequence). The CDR3 DNA sequence: TGTGCCAGCAGCCAAGGAGCGGGGGAGACTTTACGTTCCTACGAGCAGTACTTC. Translating gives CASSQGAGETLRSYEQYF.

In regard to this clone: Other nucleotide sequences from this sample produce the same CDR3. The gene calls are TRBV12-3 or TRBV12-4 and TRBJ1-2; unclear D gene. The ends were cut back, 2 bases at V and 7 bases at J, with 11 bases in the middle. This CDR3 comprises 13 residues. The CDR3: CASSLRRVGGYTF. The CDR3 region has the DNA TGTGCCAGCAGTTTACGTCGGGTAGGTGGCTACACCTTC.

This chain links TRBV5-4 with TRBJ2-7; D might be TRBD1 (5 bases). The CDR3 runs to 14 residues. Germline loops: CDR1 SGHNT, CDR2 YYREEE (reference sequence). The ends were cut back, 3 bases at V and 3 bases at J, with 13 bases in the middle. CDR3 DNA: TGTGCCAGCAGCTCAGGGCAGACCGACTACGAGCAGTACTTC. It is translated as CASSSGQTDYEQYF.

The gene calls are TRBV20-1 and TRBJ1-3; a weak D match, TRBD1 (5 bases). Trimming removed 3 bases at V and 0 bases at J, with 15 bases between. This CDR3 is 16 amino acids long. The germline V gene has CDR1 DFQATT and CDR2 SNEGSKA (reference sequence). The CDR3: CSASMPGKSSGNTIYF. In DNA, the CDR3 is TGCAGTGCTAGTATGCCAGGGAAGAGCTCTGGAAACACCATATATTTT.

The chain recombines TRBV7-9 with TRBJ1-4; D ambiguous. Germline V CDR1 and CDR2: SEHNR, FQNEAQ (reference sequence). The V and J ends lost 5 bases and 4 bases respectively, with 11 bases between them. The CDR3 has 14 amino acids. The CDR3 nucleotides read TGTGCCAGCAGCCCCCAGGTGGATAATGAAAAACTGTTTTTT. It specifies CASSPQVDNEKLFF.

This sequence joins TRBV10-1 and TRBJ1-1; D gene unclear. This CDR3 spans 11 amino acids. V dropped 3 bases and J dropped 8 bases, with 7 bases sitting between them. The germline gives CDR1 WNHNN, CDR2 SYGVQD (reference sequence). CDR3 in DNA: TGCGCCAGCAGTGATCGGAGGGAAGCTTTCTTT. Translation: CASSDRREAFF.

This rearrangement joins TRBV7-8 to TRBJ2-7; 7 positions match TRBD2. Germline V CDR1 and CDR2: SGHVS, FQNEAQ. The J segment lost 6 bases and the V segment lost 6 bases, leaving 11 bases of the junction unmatched. This CDR3 contains 14 residues. The CDR3 protein is CASRDQAGSGEQYF. For the CDR3, the DNA is TGTGCCAGCAGAGACCAAGCGGGATCCGGCGAGCAGTACTTC. Looking up the rest from reference TRBV7-8 and TRBJ2-7 gives the full variable domain: GAGVSQSPRYKVAKRGQDVALRCDPISGHVSLFWYQQALGQGPEFLTYFQNEAQLDKSGLPSDRFFAERPEGSVSTLKIQRTQQEDSAVYLCASRDQAGSGEQYFGPGTRLTVT.

V is TRBV6-5 and J is TRBJ2-6, with unresolved D. CDR1 and CDR2 from the germline V gene are MNHEY and SVGAGI. The CDR3 contains 16 residues. V lost 2 bases to trimming and J lost 1 base, with 9 bases between them. CDR3: CASSYIGTSGANVLTF. The CDR3 DNA sequence: TGTGCCAGCAGTTACATTGGTACTTCTGGGGCCAACGTCCTGACTTTC.

This rearrangement joins TRBV11-2 to TRBJ1-1, with D unresolved. CDR1 is SGHAT, CDR2 FQNNGV, per germline. Trimming shortened V by 0 bases and J by 4 bases, and 9 bases separated the two germline ends. The CDR3 is 14 residues long. The CDR3 sequence: CASSLDRGSTEAFF. CDR3 nucleotide sequence: TGTGCCAGCAGCTTAGATCGAGGGAGCACTGAAGCTTTCTTT.

V and J are TRBV11-3 and TRBJ2-1; no clear D gene. V shed 3 bases and J shed 6 bases, with 9 bases lying between them. Germline assignment: CDR1 SGHNT and CDR2 YENEEA. This CDR3 region has 13 residues. CDR3 DNA sequence: TGTGCCAGCAGCTTGGCTGAAATCAATGAGCAGTTCTTC. It encodes CASSLAEINEQFF.

The chain carries TRBV7-9 and TRBJ1-6; TRBD1 matches 11 bases. The J segment lost 5 bases and the V segment lost 6 bases, leaving 3 bases of the junction unmatched. The CDR3 is 15 residues long. CDR1 is SEHNR and CDR2 is FQNEAQ in the germline V gene (reference sequence). CDR3 sequence: CASRSGQGDNSPLHF. As DNA, the CDR3 is TGTGCCAGCAGATCGGGACAGGGGGATAATTCACCCCTCCACTTT.